Listed below are T cell receptor beta chains from one sample, sequenced in a study of CD8+CD57+ T cells in acquired aplastic anemia. TCRdb re-analysed the reads in MiXCR, keeping a single row per CDR3 protein. The data contain around 150,000 distinct CDR3 sequences, 45% to 50% of them singletons. Sequencing used sorted CD4+, CD8+, or CD8+CD57+ T cells (not recorded which) from PBMCs. Source of these receptors: a human donor with aplastic anemia. Each CDR3 is given with its conserved first and last residue. The order of the fields is clone size, CDR3 length, J gene, V gene, D gene, CDR3 protein, CDR3 DNA. D genes are given only for firm matches. Size is omitted from some rows. Given values are once, few, many or a class for expanded clones.

clone size: .
CDR3 length: 15
J gene: TRBJ2-7
V gene: TRBV3-1
D gene: TRBD1
CDR3 protein: CASSLGTGLTYEQYF
CDR3 DNA: TGTGCCAGCAGCCTGGGGACAGGGCTAACCTACGAGCAGTACTTC

clone size: .
CDR3 length: 11
J gene: TRBJ2-7
V gene: TRBV14
D gene: .
CDR3 protein: CASSLAREQYF
CDR3 DNA: TGTGCCAGCAGCCTTGCCCGTGAGCAGTACTTC

clone size: .
CDR3 length: 15
J gene: TRBJ2-5
V gene: TRBV25-1
D gene: TRBD2
CDR3 protein: CASSLGGGLAETQYF
CDR3 DNA: TGTGCCAGCAGCTTGGGCGGGGGGTTAGCAGAGACCCAGTACTTC

clone size: .
CDR3 length: 12
J gene: TRBJ2-7
V gene: TRBV20-1
D gene: .
CDR3 protein: CSARAAVLEQYF
CDR3 DNA: TGCAGTGCTAGAGCGGCGGTCTTGGAGCAGTACTTC

clone size: many
CDR3 length: 16
J gene: TRBJ1-2
V gene: TRBV9
D gene: .
CDR3 protein: CASSAFSDGVSYGYTF
CDR3 DNA: TGTGCCAGCAGCGCCTTCAGTGATGGGGTGAGCTATGGCTACACCTTC

clone size: .
CDR3 length: 15
J gene: TRBJ2-1
V gene: TRBV7-3
D gene: .
CDR3 protein: CASSQGWRARDEQFF
CDR3 DNA: TGTGCCAGCAGCCAAGGATGGAGGGCTCGAGATGAGCAGTTCTTC

clone size: many
CDR3 length: 16
J gene: TRBJ2-2
V gene: TRBV5-6
D gene: TRBD1
CDR3 protein: CASSLGTAMNTGELFF
CDR3 DNA: TGTGCCAGCAGCTTAGGGACAGCTATGAACACCGGGGAGCTGTTTTTT

clone size: once
CDR3 length: 15
J gene: TRBJ2-3
V gene: TRBV20-1
D gene: .
CDR3 protein: CSALDRRIRTDTQYF
CDR3 DNA: TGCAGTGCACTCGACCGACGAATTCGGACAGATACGCAGTATTTT

clone size: few
CDR3 length: 16
J gene: TRBJ1-6
V gene: TRBV30
D gene: TRBD1
CDR3 protein: CAWSQGEGSYNSPLHF
CDR3 DNA: TGTGCCTGGAGTCAGGGGGAGGGCTCCTATAATTCACCCCTCCACTTT

clone size: .
CDR3 length: 16
J gene: TRBJ1-1
V gene: TRBV19
D gene: TRBD1
CDR3 protein: CASSIDPGQANTEAFF
CDR3 DNA: TGTGCCAGTAGTATTGACCCGGGACAGGCTAACACTGAAGCTTTCTTT

clone size: many
CDR3 length: 14
J gene: TRBJ2-1
V gene: TRBV24-1
D gene: .
CDR3 protein: CATSDYEGVNEQFF
CDR3 DNA: TGTGCCACCAGTGATTACGAGGGGGTCAATGAGCAGTTCTTC

clone size: .
CDR3 length: 14
J gene: TRBJ1-2
V gene: TRBV9
D gene: .
CDR3 protein: CASSVEQQDYGYTF
CDR3 DNA: TGTGCCAGCAGCGTAGAGCAGCAGGACTATGGCTACACCTTC

clone size: .
CDR3 length: 12
J gene: TRBJ2-7
V gene: TRBV20-1
D gene: TRBD1
CDR3 protein: CSATTGGYEQYF
CDR3 DNA: TGCAGTGCAACGACAGGGGGCTACGAGCAGTACTTC

clone size: .
CDR3 length: 10
J gene: TRBJ1-2
V gene: TRBV29-1
D gene: .
CDR3 protein: CSVAHSGYTF
CDR3 DNA: TGCAGCGTTGCACACTCTGGCTACACCTTC

clone size: .
CDR3 length: 14
J gene: TRBJ2-5
V gene: TRBV11-2
D gene: .
CDR3 protein: CASISETYQETQYF
CDR3 DNA: TGTGCCAGCATCAGCGAAACCTACCAAGAGACCCAGTACTTC

clone size: few
CDR3 length: 15
J gene: TRBJ1-2
V gene: TRBV18
D gene: TRBD1
CDR3 protein: CASSPPTGGEDGYTF
CDR3 DNA: TGTGCCAGCTCACCGCCGACAGGGGGCGAGGATGGCTACACCTTC

clone size: .
CDR3 length: 13
J gene: TRBJ2-3
V gene: TRBV6-1
D gene: .
CDR3 protein: CASSEWPTDTQYF
CDR3 DNA: TGTGCCAGCAGTGAATGGCCGACAGATACGCAGTATTTT

clone size: .
CDR3 length: 14
J gene: TRBJ2-7
V gene: TRBV29-1
D gene: .
CDR3 protein: CSVEGTREVCEQYF
CDR3 DNA: TGCAGCGTTGAAGGGACGAGGGAGGTGTGCGAGCAGTACTTC